This TCR beta chain was sequenced in a study of T cell responses to AZD1222 COVID-19 vaccine. Produced via immunoSEQ multiplex PCR; TCRdb's table is partial and in-frame only. The sample consists of some 170,000 clones, 85% to 95% of them appearing once. Of note for this clone: The same CDR3 also results from other DNA sequences found in this sample.

This CDR3 is built from 15 residues. The germline V gene has CDR1 SGDLS and CDR2 YYNGEE. V lost 2 bases, J lost 3 bases, and 12 bases lay in between. The chain couples TRBV9 to TRBJ2-1; D possibly uses TRBD1 or TRBD2 (5 bases each). The starting material was peripheral blood, obtained 28 days after the second AZD1222 dose. This clonotype was obtained from an adult who received the AZD1222 COVID-19 vaccine. The CDR3 protein is CASSVAGTDYNEQFF. The CDR3 DNA reads TGTGCCAGCAGCGTGGCAGGGACCGACTACAATGAGCAGTTCTTC.